This T cell receptor (beta chain) was documented in a study of blood T cells in healthy people across ages. This clonotype came up a few times. The antigen is undetermined. Alongside a J-beta primer mix, a sample-barcoded 5' primer served in a second PCR lasting about 7 to 11 cycles. Every single cDNA molecule received a tag from a template-switch adaptor with 12 random nucleotides. TCRdb itself ran the 5' RACE reads through MiXCR, one entry per CDR3 protein. The sample lists approximately 820,000 distinct CDR3 sequences, 40% to 50% occurring once. Regarding the study as a whole: The unknown donor CMV status may have confounded expanded clonotype changes. Across the age range, TCR beta diversity per million T cells fell in a roughly linear way. TCR beta diversity was tightly associated with the proportion of naive T cells.

CDR3 size: 15 residues. CDR1 and CDR2 (germline): MNHEY, SVGAGI. J lost 8 bases, V lost 5 bases, and 12 bases had no gene match. Sequencing was done on a sample of blood. The receptor was derived from a man aged 55 to 70 in good health. This chain uses TRBV6-5 with TRBJ2-1, with TRBD2 matching over 7 bases. CDR3 DNA: TGTGCCAGCAGTCCTTACCGGACTAGAGTCGATGAGCAGTTCTTC. Amino acids: CASSPYRTRVDEQFF.